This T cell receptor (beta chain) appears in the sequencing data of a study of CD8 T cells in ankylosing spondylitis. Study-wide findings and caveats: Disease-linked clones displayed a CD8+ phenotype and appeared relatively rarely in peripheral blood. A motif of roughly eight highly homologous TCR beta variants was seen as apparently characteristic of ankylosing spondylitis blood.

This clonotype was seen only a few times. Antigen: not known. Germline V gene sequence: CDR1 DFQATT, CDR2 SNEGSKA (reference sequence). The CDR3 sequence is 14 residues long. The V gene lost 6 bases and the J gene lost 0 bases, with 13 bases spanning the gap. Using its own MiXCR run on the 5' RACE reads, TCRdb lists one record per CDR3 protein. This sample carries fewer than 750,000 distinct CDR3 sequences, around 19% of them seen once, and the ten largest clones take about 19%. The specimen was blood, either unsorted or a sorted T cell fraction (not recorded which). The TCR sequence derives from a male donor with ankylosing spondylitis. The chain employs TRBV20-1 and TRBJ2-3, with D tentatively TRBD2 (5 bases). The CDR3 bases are TGCAGTGCCCCGCCCGGCGGGAGCACAGATACGCAGTATTTT. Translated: CSAPPGGSTDTQYF.